The clone carrying this T cell receptor beta chain was detected many times. Its antigen is still unknown. Germline CDR1 and CDR2: SNHLY and FYNNEI. Deletions cut 3 bases from V and 8 bases from J, with 17 bases between. The CDR3 length is 15 residues. These data are taken from a study of T cells in Graves' hyperthyroidism and ophthalmopathy. Broader study findings: For ophthalmopathy, model prediction preceded onset by a median 6.5 months.

Amplified regions were TCR beta CDR3 sequences from RNA transcripts. TCR CDR3 regions were first amplified by RT-PCR with HTBI primers. TCRdb independently ran MiXCR on the multiplex PCR reads; one entry per CDR3 protein. The sample consists of about 150,000 distinct CDR3 sequences, roughly a fifth of them appearing once. Exclusions: uncontrolled infection, other autoimmune disease, pregnancy, lactation. This TCR came from a woman aged 45-60 years with Graves' hyperthyroidism that later progressed to Graves' ophthalmopathy. The chain combines TRBV2 with TRBJ1-5; tentative D call: TRBD1 (5 bases). Sequencing input: blood. CDR3 nucleotide sequence: TGTGCCAGCAGTGATATAAAGGCGGGGCGTGAGCCCCAGCATTTT. It translates to CASSDIKAGREPQHF.